What follows are 21 T cell receptor beta chains derived from one specimen sequenced in a study of T cells in Graves' hyperthyroidism and ophthalmopathy. TCR beta CDR3 region amplification was performed from RNA transcripts. Using the HTBI primer set, a first-round RT-PCR was run on the TCR CDR3. TCRdb used MiXCR to reprocess the multiplex PCR reads, holding one entry per CDR3 protein. Of some 440,000 distinct CDR3 sequences in the sample, approximately 14% were seen once. The sample comprised blood. The receptors were gathered from a young woman with Graves' hyperthyroidism.

This clonotype was picked up a small number of times. The CDR3 is CASMEGRRTEAFF. The CDR3 DNA sequence: TGCGCCAGCATGGAGGGGCGTCGGACTGAAGCTTTCTTT. The rearrangement joins TRBV5-1 to TRBJ1-1; the D gene is possibly TRBD1 (5 bases). The CDR3 length is 13 residues. V gave up 6 bases and J gave up 5 bases, with 14 bases separating them. Germline lookup yields CDR1 SGHRS and CDR2 YFSETQ.

The sample holds many counts of this clonotype. The rearrangement links TRBV5-1 to TRBJ2-2, with 8 bases matching TRBD2. CDR1 is SGHRS, CDR2 YFSETQ, per germline. After removal of 4 bases from V and 4 bases from J, the junction contained 6 bases not matched to a gene. The CDR3 runs to 15 residues. Here the CDR3 reads CASSPSGQSTGELFF. The CDR3 DNA reads as TGCGCCAGCAGCCCTAGCGGGCAATCCACCGGGGAGCTGTTTTTT.

The table lists this clonotype with many counts. The chain recombines TRBV5-5 with TRBJ2-1, with 12 nucleotides matching TRBD2. V lost 7 bases to trimming and J lost 9 bases; unmatched junction nucleotides: 8. The CDR3 sequence is 14 residues long. Germline V gene sequence: CDR1 SGHKS, CDR2 YYEKEE (reference sequence). The CDR3 reads CASFWLAGGVEQFF. The CDR3 coding sequence is TGTGCCAGCTTTTGGCTAGCGGGGGGGGTTGAGCAGTTCTTC.

The chain has TRBV5-1 and TRBJ2-3; possibly TRBD2 for D (6 bases). The V and J ends lost 4 bases and 1 base respectively, with 13 bases between them. The CDR3 runs to 15 residues. Germline CDR1 reads SGHRS; CDR2 reads YFSETQ. CDR3 in DNA: TGCGCCAGCAGCACGGACTACGGTGGCACAGATACGCAGTATTTT. It specifies CASSTDYGGTDTQYF.

This clonotype was counted between two and nine times. V is TRBV7-3 and J is TRBJ2-2; D may match TRBD1 or TRBD2 (5 bases each). The V gene lost 5 bases and the J gene lost 5 bases, with 24 bases spanning the gap. This CDR3 is 18 amino acids long. The germline V gene has CDR1 SGHTA and CDR2 FQGTGA. The CDR3 spells CASSRYLRGAGVTGELFF. DNA of the CDR3: TGTGCCAGCAGCCGATATCTCCGGGGCGCGGGTGTAACCGGGGAGCTGTTTTTT.

This clonotype was seen a single time. The chain carries TRBV4-1 and TRBJ2-2; 9 bases fit TRBD2. V shed 6 bases, J shed 2 bases, and the junction held 10 bases outside the gene matches. The CDR3 covers 17 residues. Germline CDR1 MGHRA, CDR2 YSYEKL. CDR3 DNA sequence: TGCGCCAGCAGTCCGTCCCTGACTAGCGGTAACACCGGGGAGCTGTTTTTT. Translating it yields CASSPSLTSGNTGELFF.

This chain links TRBV11-2 with TRBJ2-2; 8 bases map to TRBD1. With 4 bases clipped from V and 6 bases from J, the junction kept 7 bases outside the gene matches. The length of the CDR3 is 15 residues. The germline gives CDR1 SGHAT, CDR2 FQNNGV. This CDR3 reads CASSSISDRAGELFF. As DNA, the CDR3 is TGTGCCAGCAGCTCGATTTCGGACAGGGCCGGGGAGCTGTTTTTT.

This clonotype was picked up a small number of times. The chain couples TRBV5-1 to TRBJ1-6, with D perhaps TRBD1 (5 bases). This CDR3 contains 15 residues. The V gene's germline CDR1 is SGHRS and CDR2 YFSETQ. V was pared by 5 bases and J by 5 bases, with 14 bases between. The CDR3 here is CASSPPTAHNSPLHF. CDR3 in DNA: TGCGCCAGCAGTCCCCCGACAGCACATAATTCACCCCTCCACTTT.

This clonotype has a count of ten or more. The V call is TRBV6-2 or TRBV6-3, the J call TRBJ2-1; D may match TRBD1 or TRBD2 (6 bases each). This CDR3 spans 15 amino acids. Germline V lookup: CDR1 MNHEY, CDR2 SVGEGT. The V and J ends lost 4 bases and 0 bases respectively, with 10 bases between them. CDR3 sequence (DNA): TGTGCCAGCAGTTGGAGGGGGGTCTCCTACAATGAGCAGTTCTTC. Its protein product is CASSWRGVSYNEQFF.

This clonotype was recorded a few times. The V and J genes are TRBV7-3 and TRBJ1-1; 9 bases fit TRBD1. Germline lookup yields CDR1 SGHTA and CDR2 FQGTGA. The CDR3 is 14 residues long. Trimming at V came to 3 bases and at J to 4 bases, leaving 3 bases not matched to a gene. CDR3 coding DNA: TGTGCCAGCAGCTTTACAGGGGGCTTCACTGAAGCTTTCTTT. This encodes CASSFTGGFTEAFF.

This clonotype was detected ten times or more. The chain uses TRBV3-1 and TRBJ1-1; the D is unclear. Looked up from germline, CDR1 is LGHDT and CDR2 is YNNKEL (reference sequence). The germline V and J ends were trimmed by 4 bases and 1 base, with 19 bases remaining between them. The CDR3 sequence is 17 residues long. CDR3 nucleotide sequence: TGTGCCAGCAGCCTCAGTACTTCTGTTACTTCGAACACTGAAGCTTTCTTT. Its protein product is CASSLSTSVTSNTEAFF.

This clonotype has at least ten counts. The chain uses TRBV3-1 and TRBJ2-7; TRBD2 aligns across 10 bases. This CDR3 spans 15 amino acids. V lost 0 bases and J lost 6; bases outside the gene matches: 5. The germline V gene has CDR1 LGHDT and CDR2 YNNKEL (reference sequence). The chain's CDR3 is CASSQDFRTSGEQYF. The CDR3 nucleotides are TGTGCCAGCAGCCAAGATTTCCGGACTAGCGGCGAGCAGTACTTC.

This clonotype was found many times. The chain is built from TRBV7-3 and TRBJ2-1; 8 bases fit TRBD2. This CDR3 is 12 amino acids long. Germline lookup yields CDR1 SGHTA and CDR2 FQGTGA. Trimming at V came to 5 bases and at J to 9 bases, leaving 3 bases not matched to a gene. CDR3 sequence (DNA): TGTGCCAGCAGCCGTAGCGGGACTGAGCAGTTCTTC. This encodes CASSRSGTEQFF.

This clonotype was seen a handful of times. This chain connects TRBV3-1 to TRBJ1-4; 11 bases map to TRBD1. J gave up 5 bases and V 4 bases, and 9 bases lay outside the gene matches. Germline V gene data show CDR1 as LGHDT and CDR2 as YNNKEL (reference sequence). The CDR3 contains 17 residues. The CDR3 reads CASSPRTGGPENEKLFF. The CDR3 bases are TGTGCCAGCAGCCCAAGGACAGGGGGCCCCGAAAATGAAAAACTGTTTTTT.

This clonotype was detected many times. The V call is TRBV6-6, the J call TRBJ2-7; D unresolved. In germline, CDR1 is MNHNY, CDR2 SVGAGI (reference sequence). The CDR3 runs 13 residues. Deletions cut 0 bases from V and 4 bases from J, with 7 bases between. For the CDR3, the DNA is TGTGCCAGCAGTTACTCGGGTTTATACGAGCAGTACTTC. Protein sequence: CASSYSGLYEQYF.

This clonotype occurred many times. The rearrangement uses TRBV2 and TRBJ2-7, with TRBD1 matching over 9 bases. Germline V CDR1 and CDR2: SNHLY, FYNNEI. The CDR3 runs to 14 residues. Trimming took 6 bases from V and 1 from J; bases not matched to a gene: 4. The CDR3 protein is CASSRGTGSYEQYF. CDR3 nucleotides: TGTGCCAGCAGCCGCGGGACAGGGTCCTACGAGCAGTACTTC.

In its sample, this clonotype was seen a few times. V is TRBV28 and J is TRBJ2-7; 10 nucleotides agree with TRBD1. Trimming at V came to 6 bases and at J to 7 bases, leaving 9 bases not matched to a gene. Germline V lookup: CDR1 MDHEN, CDR2 SYDVKM. There are 14 residues in the CDR3. The CDR3 reads CASREGTGVGEQYF. For the CDR3, the DNA is TGTGCCAGCAGGGAGGGGACAGGGGTTGGGGAGCAGTACTTC.

This clonotype was found a few times. The V call is TRBV27, the J call TRBJ2-7, with D tentatively TRBD2 (7 bases). From germline, CDR1 is MNHEY and CDR2 SMNVEV (reference sequence). The CDR3 has 14 amino acids. The V end lost 6 bases, the J end lost 1 base, and 13 bases lay between the germline ends. CDR3 coding DNA: TGTGCCAGCAGAGTCGGGGGGCATTCCTACGAGCAGTACTTC. Protein: CASRVGGHSYEQYF.

The J gene is TRBJ2-5, the V gene TRBV9, with D perhaps given as TRBD1 or TRBD2 (5 bases each). Germline V gene data show CDR1 as SGDLS and CDR2 as YYNGEE. The CDR3 consists of 18 residues. V lost 0 bases and J 4 bases, leaving 22 bases between the germline ends. CDR3 bases: TGTGCCAGCAGCGTAGCTACCGACGGGACGAGGGGCAGAGAGACCCAGTACTTC. The encoded protein is CASSVATDGTRGRETQYF. Variable domain in full (rest from reference TRBV9 and TRBJ2-5): DSGVTQTPKHLITATGQRVTLRCSPRSGDLSVYWYQQSLDQGLQFLIQYYNGEERAKGNILERFSAQQFPDLHSELNLSSLELGDSALYFCASSVATDGTRGRETQYFGPGTRLLVL.

The chain employs TRBV28 and TRBJ1-3; no firm D call. CDR3 size: 14 residues. V lost 7 bases and J 4 bases, leaving 14 bases between the germline ends. Germline V gene lookup returns CDR1 MDHEN and CDR2 SYDVKM. In DNA form, the CDR3 reads TGTGCCAGCATGTCCCCAGGTGGGGGAAACACCATATATTTT. Its translation: CASMSPGGGNTIYF.

This clonotype was observed a handful of times. The chain recombines TRBV7-9 with TRBJ2-7; D unresolved. The V end lost 7 bases, the J end lost 0 bases, and 4 bases lay between the germline ends. CDR3 size: 11 residues. Per germline, CDR1 SEHNR and CDR2 FQNEAQ (reference sequence). CDR3 coding DNA: TGTGCCAGCACGGCCTCCTACGAGCAGTACTTC. Translation: CASTASYEQYF.